This entry concerns a single T cell receptor (beta chain). Its antigen is unidentified. This record comes from a study of cytomegalovirus exposure and HLA in healthy donors. CDR3 length: 13 residues. Germline CDR1 is ENHRY and CDR2 is SYGVKD. Between the trimmed V and J ends, which lost 10 bases and 0 bases, there was a span of 10 bases. General study results and limits: Later on, an analysis tied some 17,000 TCR beta sequences to HLA alleles at 0.05 false discovery rate.

The study ran its PCR with 60 Vbeta and 13 Jbeta primers. Here immunoSEQ multiplex PCR was the method, and the copy in TCRdb shows in-frame clones only, minus some. The sample lists 190,000 or so clones, roughly 80% occurring once. Sequencing was carried out using PBMCs. The chain is built from TRBV10-3 and TRBJ1-3; D is uncertain. The clonotype was recovered from a boy aged 5-17 years in good health and CMV-seronegative. Here the CDR3 reads CATSRDSGNTIYF. The CDR3 coding sequence is TGTGCCACTTCGAGGGACTCTGGAAACACCATATATTTT.